One sample yielded the 10 T cell receptor beta chains listed below, sequenced in a study of CD8 T cells in ankylosing spondylitis. These receptors' targets are unknown. General study results and limits: Apparently characteristic of ankylosing spondylitis blood was a TCR beta motif (under ten highly homologous variants).

TCRdb re-called the 5' RACE reads with MiXCR, one entry per CDR3 protein. Here the sample spans over 450,000 distinct CDR3 sequences, roughly 13% being singletons. The sequenced sample consisted of blood, either unsorted or a sorted T cell fraction (not recorded which). The receptors were gathered from a male donor with ankylosing spondylitis.

This clonotype was counted between two and nine times. V usage is TRBV11-2 and J usage is TRBJ1-1, with a tentative D call TRBD1 (6 bases). The V end was cut by 0 bases, the J end by 7 bases, with 21 bases between. Germline CDR1 and CDR2: SGHAT and FQNNGV. This CDR3 comprises 17 residues. The CDR3 DNA reads as TGTGCCAGCAGCTTAGACTGGACAGATGGGGCCGATGGTGAAGCTTTCTTT. This gives the protein CASSLDWTDGADGEAFF.

This sequence joins TRBV7-8 and TRBJ2-7; 7 nucleotides agree with TRBD2. Germline CDR1 and CDR2: SGHVS and FQNEAQ. J gave up 7 bases and V 2 bases, and 8 bases lay outside the gene matches. The CDR3 has 14 amino acids. The CDR3, as DNA: TGTGCCAGCAGCTTATCGGGGGGACCGGAGGAGCAGTACGTC. Protein sequence: CASSLSGGPEEQYV.

This clonotype has a handful of counts. This chain uses TRBV29-1 with TRBJ1-2; 7 bases agree with TRBD1. J was trimmed by 4 bases and V by 6 bases; bases with no gene match: 5. Germline-derived CDR1 and CDR2 are SQVTM and ANQGSEA. This CDR3 comprises 12 residues. The CDR3 region is CSVETGFYGYTF. CDR3 sequence (DNA): TGCAGCGTGGAGACAGGGTTCTATGGCTACACCTTC.

This clonotype was detected ten times or more. The chain uses TRBV5-1 and TRBJ1-6; the match to TRBD1 covers 10 bases. Unmatched junction bases numbered 4, after V lost 4 bases and J lost 6 bases. The CDR3 covers 15 residues. CDR1 and CDR2 (germline): SGHRS, YFSETQ. The CDR3 nucleotides read TGCGCCAGCAGCGTCCGGGACAGGGGTAATTCACCCCTCCACTTT. This translates into CASSVRDRGNSPLHF.

This clonotype has just a few counts. The CDR3 sequence: CAWKYRDRVNTEAFF. Written as DNA, the CDR3 is TGTGCCTGGAAATATCGGGACAGGGTGAACACTGAAGCTTTCTTT. The chain uses TRBV30 and TRBJ1-1; 9 nucleotides agree with TRBD1. The CDR3 covers 15 residues. The germline CDR1 and CDR2 sequences are GTSNPN and SVGIG (reference sequence). The trim removed 4 bases at V and 0 bases at J, leaving 6 bases unmatched.

This clonotype has only a few counts. This chain links TRBV10-3 with TRBJ1-2, with D maybe TRBD1 (5 bases). The CDR3 runs to 15 residues. Per the germline V gene, CDR1 is ENHRY and CDR2 is SYGVKD. The V end lost 4 bases, the J end lost 0 bases, and 12 bases lay between the germline ends. The CDR3 DNA reads TGTGCCATCAGTGTAAGGGGACCCTCTAACTATGGCTACACCTTC. It translates to CAISVRGPSNYGYTF.

V usage is TRBV6-1 and J usage is TRBJ1-6, with D maybe TRBD1 (6 bases). The CDR3 has 15 residues. Trimming pared 6 bases from V and 5 bases from J, leaving 14 bases between. CDR1 and CDR2 (germline): MNHNS, SASEGT. Written as DNA, the CDR3 is TGTGCCAGCAGCGACATTAGGGGGGATAATTCACCCCTCCACTTT. Translating it yields CASSDIRGDNSPLHF.

This clonotype was seen a few times. The chain is built from TRBV6-1 and TRBJ1-2; D perhaps matches TRBD1 (5 bases). CDR3 size: 14 residues. V was cut by 6 bases and J by 4 bases, with 15 bases left in between. The V gene's germline CDR1 is MNHNS and CDR2 SASEGT. The CDR3 DNA reads as TGTGCCAGCAGAGGTGAGGGGATCCGCTATGGCTACACCTTC. Translating gives CASRGEGIRYGYTF.

This chain connects TRBV7-2 to TRBJ2-1, with TRBD1 as a possible D gene (5 bases). The V end lost 2 bases, the J end lost 8 bases, and 22 bases lay between the germline ends. From germline, CDR1 is SGHTA and CDR2 FQGNSA. The CDR3 contains 17 residues. CDR3 DNA: TGTGCCAGCAGCTTAACTTGGGGCGGCCCCCGGGTACATGAGCAGTTCTTC. This sequence encodes CASSLTWGGPRVHEQFF.

The genes are TRBV5-1 and TRBJ2-5; 8 positions agree with TRBD2. V lost 4 bases and J lost 2; bases outside the gene matches: 7. The CDR3 length is 15 residues. The V gene's germline CDR1 is SGHRS and CDR2 YFSETQ. The CDR3 DNA sequence: TGCGCCAGCAGCGATCCTAGCGGGCCGCAAGAGACCCAGTACTTC. Translated: CASSDPSGPQETQYF.